One sample yielded the 16 T cell receptor beta chains listed below, sequenced in a study of regulatory T cells in long-lasting Graves disease. The time point is: persistent/refractory GD, antithyroid drugs over 5 years with positive TRAb. PBMC RNA served as the TCR library source. The TCR beta library used iRepertoire HTBI primers with Arm-PCR amplification of CDR3. TCRdb re-called the multiplex PCR reads with MiXCR, one entry per CDR3 protein. Of about 400,000 distinct CDR3 sequences listed, 20% to 25% are singletons. The source material was peripheral blood mononuclear cells (PBMCs), sampled when the disease was refractory, from a patient treated with antithyroid drugs. The receptors here all came from a female donor with Graves disease.

This clonotype was recorded a few times. The chain carries TRBV5-1 and TRBJ2-1; possible D gene TRBD1, 6 bases. From germline, CDR1 is SGHRS and CDR2 YFSETQ. This CDR3 has 13 amino acids. V lost 0 bases to trimming and J lost 6 bases, with 7 bases between them. In DNA, the CDR3 is TGCGCCAGCAGCTTGGACAGGGTCAATGAGCAGTTCTTC. Translating gives CASSLDRVNEQFF.

This clonotype was counted many times. The chain is built from TRBV5-6 and TRBJ1-2; 11 nucleotides align to TRBD1. The CDR3 runs 16 residues. Trimming removed 3 bases from V and 4 bases from J; junction bases left unmatched: 8. Germline-derived CDR1 and CDR2 are SGHDT and YYEEEE. CDR3 DNA: TGTGCCAGCAGCTCGGACAGGGGGCTAGTAGGCTATGGCTACACCTTC. Encoded protein: CASSSDRGLVGYGYTF.

With respect to this clonotype: Compared with germline, one end of the junction differs, possibly owing to a read error. The genes are TRBV6-1 and TRBJ1-2; TRBD1 agrees at 10 bases. The CDR3 extends over 15 amino acids. Germline V gene data show CDR1 as MNHNS and CDR2 as SASEGT. The CDR3 DNA sequence: TGTGCCAACAGTGAAGCTGGGACAGGGGAGGATGGCTACACCTTC. Encoded protein: CANSEAGTGEDGYTF.

This clonotype was counted ten times or more. The chain uses TRBV12-3 or TRBV12-4 and TRBJ1-2, with D perhaps matching TRBD1 (5 bases). V lost 7 bases and J 5 bases, leaving 20 bases between the germline ends. The CDR3 has 15 residues. CDR3 in DNA: TGTGCCAGCACCCCCATCGGGGCGGGGATTTATGGCTACACCTTC. Translation gives CASTPIGAGIYGYTF.

Many counts were recorded for this clonotype. The J gene is TRBJ2-5, the V gene TRBV28; no clear D. Looked up from germline, CDR1 is MDHEN and CDR2 is SYDVKM. Trimming shortened V by 5 bases and J by 2 bases, and 9 bases separated the two germline ends. The CDR3 covers 13 residues. The CDR3 region is CASSHRQQETQYF. CDR3 nucleotides: TGTGCCAGCAGTCACAGACAACAAGAGACCCAGTACTTC. The full variable domain, rest sourced from reference TRBV28 and TRBJ2-5, is DVKVTQSSRYLVKRTGEKVFLECVQDMDHENMFWYRQDPGLGLRLIYFSYDVKMKEKGDIPEGYSVSREKKERFSLILESASTNQTSMYLCASSHRQQETQYFGPGTRLLVL.

At least ten counts were recorded for this clonotype. The DNA for the CDR3 is TGTGCCAGCACCCGAGGGGCTAGCGGGAATTACGAGCAGTACTTC. It encodes CASTRGASGNYEQYF. The rearrangement uses TRBV12-3 or TRBV12-4 and TRBJ2-7, with 9 bases matching TRBD2. The CDR3 runs to 15 residues. Germline trimming cut 7 bases from V and 4 bases from J; bases unmatched to any gene: 11.

This clonotype has just a few counts. The gene calls are TRBV2 and TRBJ2-2, with 8 bases lining up with TRBD1. This CDR3 has 14 residues. The germline V gene encodes CDR1 SNHLY and CDR2 FYNNEI. V was pared by 4 bases and J by 7 bases, with 5 bases of the junction left unmatched. Written as DNA, the CDR3 is TGTGCCAGCAGTGCGCGGACAGGGTTCGGGGAGCTGTTTTTT. This sequence encodes CASSARTGFGELFF.

V and J are TRBV9 and TRBJ1-2, with TRBD1 as a possible D gene (5 bases). Trimming stripped 1 base from V and 7 bases from J, with 8 bases between. CDR1 is SGDLS and CDR2 is YYNGEE in the germline V gene. This CDR3 spans 12 amino acids. As DNA, the CDR3 is TGTGCCAGCAGCGTACAGGGAGTTGGCTACACCTTC. It codes for CASSVQGVGYTF.

There are a few counts of this clonotype. V is TRBV7-9 and J is TRBJ2-7, with D possibly TRBD1 on 5 matching bases. Germline-derived CDR1 and CDR2 are SEHNR and FQNEAQ (reference sequence). This CDR3 is built from 15 residues. The ends were cut back, 4 bases at V and 4 bases at J, with 17 bases in the middle. The CDR3 DNA is TGTGCCAGCAGCTCGACCATAAGGGGAACATACGAGCAGTACTTC. This sequence encodes CASSSTIRGTYEQYF.

In its sample, this clonotype was seen many times. The chain carries TRBV20-1 and TRBJ1-4; D is undetermined. V lost 0 bases and J lost 10, with 12 bases in between. CDR1 and CDR2 (germline): DFQATT, SNEGSKA (reference sequence). The CDR3 contains 13 residues. CDR3 nucleotides: TGCAGTGCTAGAGAAGCCACTGGAGGAAAACTGTTTTTT. Its translation: CSAREATGGKLFF.

In this sample, this clonotype turned up a few times. The CDR3 DNA reads TGTGCCAGCAGCTTAATAGGGGGTGGGGAAACTGAAGCTTTCTTT. It specifies CASSLIGGGETEAFF. The chain employs TRBV7-9 and TRBJ1-1; maybe TRBD1 (6 bases). The germline V gene has CDR1 SEHNR and CDR2 FQNEAQ (reference sequence). This CDR3 spans 15 amino acids. V was pared by 2 bases and J by 5 bases, with 15 bases between.

This clonotype was seen ten or more times. This sequence joins TRBV12-3 or TRBV12-4 and TRBJ2-7; no firm D call. The V gene lost 7 bases and the J gene lost 0 bases, with 7 bases spanning the gap. This CDR3 spans 12 amino acids. CDR3 protein: CASTQSSYEQYF. In DNA form, the CDR3 reads TGTGCCAGCACTCAAAGCTCCTACGAGCAGTACTTC.

There are many counts of this clonotype. This sequence joins TRBV6-1 and TRBJ2-7; 8 bases align to TRBD2. The length of the CDR3 is 13 residues. After removal of 6 bases from V and 11 bases from J, the junction contained 12 bases not matched to a gene. Germline CDR1 reads MNHNS; CDR2 reads SASEGT. CDR3 in DNA: TGTGCCAGCAGGCCAGATTCCAGCGGGAGTGAGTACTTC. Translated, it gives CASRPDSSGSEYF.

The chain uses TRBV20-1 and TRBJ2-3; no reliable D call. Looked up from germline, CDR1 is DFQATT and CDR2 is SNEGSKA (reference sequence). V was cut by 6 bases and J by 0 bases, with 4 bases left in between. The CDR3 loop spans 11 amino acids. CDR3 coding DNA: TGCAGTGCCCAGAGCACAGATACGCAGTATTTT. Protein product: CSAQSTDTQYF.

This clonotype occurred many times. The chain links TRBV18 to TRBJ2-5, with 9 positions matching TRBD2. This CDR3 has 13 residues. The ends lost 6 bases at V and 5 bases at J; junction bases unmatched: 4. The germline CDR1 and CDR2 sequences are KGHSH and LQKENI. CDR3 region: CASSSGSVETQYF. As DNA, the CDR3 is TGTGCCAGCTCTAGCGGGAGTGTTGAGACCCAGTACTTC.

This chain joins TRBV6-5 and TRBJ2-5; D tentatively fits TRBD1 or TRBD2 (5 bases each). The V gene lost 0 bases and the J gene lost 1 base, with 15 bases spanning the gap. Germline V gene data show CDR1 as MNHEY and CDR2 as SVGAGI. This CDR3 spans 17 amino acids. The CDR3 DNA reads TGTGCCAGCAGTTACTCGTGGGGGTCAGGGTCCCAAGAGACCCAGTACTTC. This gives the protein CASSYSWGSGSQETQYF.